This passage covers 21 T cell receptor beta chains from one sample sequenced in a study of shared clonotypes between healthy human individuals. Measured with immunoSEQ multiplex PCR; TCRdb has only the in-frame clones, and not every one. The data contain approximately 480,000 clones, over 60% of them singletons. Sequenced material: PBMCs. These receptors all come from a woman aged 35 to 49 in good health. Some clones in this sample may be carry-over from other donors' samples.

The chain combines TRBV15 with TRBJ1-3; D gene uncertain. The CDR3 totals 13 residues. CDR1 is LNHNV, CDR2 YYDKDF, per germline (reference sequence). V shed 6 bases and J shed 4 bases, with 10 bases lying between them. The CDR3 loop reads CATRQGSGNTIYF. CDR3 in DNA: TGTGCCACCAGACAAGGGTCGGGAAACACCATATATTTT.

With respect to this clone: Other DNA sequences in this specimen translate into the identical CDR3. This chain connects TRBV10-1 to TRBJ2-3; 8 nucleotides line up with TRBD2. This CDR3 spans 14 amino acids. V lost 6 bases and J lost 2; bases outside the gene matches: 4. CDR1 WNHNN and CDR2 SYGVQD come from the germline V gene (reference sequence). CDR3 bases: TGCGCCAGCAGCCTAGCGGGCCCCACAGATACGCAGTATTTT. It encodes CASSLAGPTDTQYF.

The rearrangement links TRBV29-1 to TRBJ2-2; perhaps TRBD1 as D (6 bases). Trimming took off 4 bases at V and 4 bases at J, with 10 bases between the two ends. Per the germline V gene, CDR1 is SQVTM and CDR2 is ANQGSEA. This CDR3 spans 13 amino acids. CDR3 in amino acids: CSVAVGATGELFF. The DNA of the CDR3 is TGCAGCGTTGCCGTGGGGGCCACCGGGGAGCTGTTTTTT.

The genes are TRBV7-8 and TRBJ2-3, with TRBD2 identical over 9 bases. Germline values: CDR1 SGHVS, CDR2 FQNEAQ. The trim removed 3 bases at V and 6 bases at J, leaving 7 bases unmatched. The CDR3 spans 15 residues. CDR3 loop: CASSLGIAGADTQYF. CDR3 DNA sequence: TGTGCCAGCAGCTTGGGTATAGCGGGAGCGGATACGCAGTATTTT.

This chain links TRBV27 with TRBJ2-2, with TRBD2 as a possible D gene (6 bases). CDR1 and CDR2 from the germline V gene are MNHEY and SMNVEV (reference sequence). Trimming took 6 bases from V and 0 from J, leaving 11 bases between them. The CDR3 extends over 15 amino acids. This CDR3 reads CASSPTRTNTGELFF. The CDR3 DNA follows: TGTGCCAGCAGCCCGACTAGGACGAACACCGGGGAGCTGTTTTTT.

The chain carries TRBV19 and TRBJ1-2, with no clear D. Between the trimmed V and J ends, which lost 1 base and 3 bases, there was a span of 12 bases. Germline V gene lookup returns CDR1 LNHDA and CDR2 SQIVND (reference sequence). The CDR3 is made up of 15 amino acids. This CDR3 is CASSIARFSDYGYTF. In DNA form, the CDR3 reads TGTGCCAGTAGTATAGCTAGGTTTTCGGACTATGGCTACACCTTC.

This rearrangement joins TRBV5-3 to TRBJ2-3; D gene uncertain. TRBV5-3 counts as an open reading frame of uncertain function. The CDR3 spans 15 residues. V dropped 1 base and J dropped 2 bases, with 11 bases sitting between them. The CDR3 coding sequence is TGTGCCAGAAGCTTGTGGCCAGTGTTCACAGATACGCAGTATTTT. It codes for CARSLWPVFTDTQYF.

Regarding this clone: One base separates it from a far larger clone, so it is likely a read error. Within the sample, other DNA sequences also encode this same CDR3. The V gene is TRBV27, the J gene TRBJ2-3; 8 bases align to TRBD1. V lost 2 bases, J lost 5 bases, and 6 bases stayed unmatched. The germline CDR1 and CDR2 sequences are MNHEY and SMNVEV (reference sequence). This CDR3 has 15 residues. In nucleotides, the CDR3 is TGTGCCAGCAGTTTAGGGACAGGCCTGGGAGATACGCAGTATTTT. It translates to CASSLGTGLGDTQYF.

This clone qualifies as medium-sized. The J gene is TRBJ2-5, the V gene TRBV7-2; 7 bases match TRBD1. The CDR3 extends over 16 amino acids. Unmatched junction bases numbered 11, after V lost 5 bases and J lost 2 bases. Germline loops: CDR1 SGHTA, CDR2 FQGNSA. The CDR3 DNA follows: TGTGCCAGCAGCACCACAGGGGTGGGGCCTCAAGAGACCCAGTACTTC. It yields the protein CASSTTGVGPQETQYF.

The chain has TRBV6-5 and TRBJ2-7; 10 bases map to TRBD1. CDR1 is MNHEY, CDR2 SVGAGI, per germline. The CDR3 has 16 amino acids. V dropped 0 bases and J dropped 4; count of bases not matched to a gene: 6. The chain's CDR3 is CASSYSGQGGRYEQYF. The CDR3 nucleotides read TGTGCCAGCAGTTACTCAGGACAGGGGGGACGTTACGAGCAGTACTTC.

V usage is TRBV7-3 and J usage is TRBJ1-2, with D uncertain. The CDR3 is made up of 13 amino acids. Between the trimmed V and J ends, which lost 2 bases and 8 bases, there was a span of 12 bases. Germline V lookup: CDR1 SGHTA, CDR2 FQGTGA. The chain's CDR3 is CASSLPGVFGYTF. CDR3 DNA: TGTGCCAGCAGCTTACCCGGGGTTTTCGGCTACACCTTC.

J is TRBJ2-1 and V is TRBV6-4; 11 bases fit TRBD2. Germline trimming cut 6 bases from V and 8 bases from J; bases unmatched to any gene: 9. Germline CDR1 MRHNA, CDR2 SNTAGT. The CDR3 spans 15 residues. The CDR3 nucleotides read TGTGCCAGCAGACAACTAGCGGGAGACTTAGATGAGCAGTTCTTC. Translating it yields CASRQLAGDLDEQFF.

On this clone: Additional DNA sequences in this sample encode the identical CDR3. This rearrangement joins TRBV9 to TRBJ2-7; possible D gene TRBD2, 5 bases. CDR3 length: 14 residues. V lost 2 bases to trimming and J lost 1 base, with 10 bases between them. Per the germline V gene, CDR1 is SGDLS and CDR2 is YYNGEE. CDR3 loop: CASSVGPGSYEQYF. CDR3 in DNA: TGTGCCAGCAGCGTGGGTCCGGGATCCTACGAGCAGTACTTC.

The rearrangement uses TRBV18 and TRBJ1-6; D gene uncertain. Germline lookup yields CDR1 KGHSH and CDR2 LQKENI. Deletions cut 1 base from V and 6 bases from J, with 1 base between. The CDR3 has 12 residues. CDR3 residues: CASSPRNSPLHF. DNA of the CDR3: TGTGCCAGCTCACCACGTAATTCACCCCTCCACTTT.

To note about this clone: A much bigger clone sits one base away, suggesting this may be a read error. This chain connects TRBV27 to TRBJ2-1; TRBD2 aligns across 11 bases. This CDR3 has 15 amino acids. Trimming at V came to 5 bases and at J to 4 bases, leaving 4 bases not matched to a gene. Germline CDR1 reads MNHEY; CDR2 reads SMNVEV (reference sequence). The CDR3 DNA reads TGTGCCAGCAGTGCCGGGACTAGCGGATACAATGAGCAGTTCTTC. Protein product: CASSAGTSGYNEQFF.

Concerning this clone itself: Other DNA sequences in this sample translate to the same CDR3. The V call is TRBV5-1, the J call TRBJ2-1; D ambiguous. Germline V lookup: CDR1 SGHRS, CDR2 YFSETQ. V shed 4 bases and J shed 0 bases, with 8 bases lying between them. This CDR3 is built from 14 residues. CDR3 nucleotide sequence: TGCGCCAGCAGCCCCGGAAGCTCCTACAATGAGCAGTTCTTC. This translates into CASSPGSSYNEQFF.

The V and J genes are TRBV11-1 and TRBJ2-3; unclear D gene. Germline CDR1 SGHAT, CDR2 FQDESV (reference sequence). CDR3 length: 14 residues. Trimming cost V 4 bases and J 6 bases, with 14 bases left between them. CDR3 coding DNA: TGTGCCAGCAGCTCCGGCACAGTGGGTGATACGCAGTATTTT. Amino acid sequence: CASSSGTVGDTQYF.

The V gene is TRBV7-9, the J gene TRBJ1-1; no clear D. V lost 0 bases, J lost 1 base, and 6 bases lay in between. CDR3 size: 14 residues. CDR1 and CDR2 from the germline V gene are SEHNR and FQNEAQ (reference sequence). Here the CDR3 reads CASSLALSNTEAFF. DNA of the CDR3: TGTGCCAGCAGCTTAGCGCTTTCGAACACTGAAGCTTTCTTT.

The chain couples TRBV9 to TRBJ2-3; TRBD2 aligns across 12 bases. Germline-derived CDR1 and CDR2 are SGDLS and YYNGEE. The length of the CDR3 is 16 residues. V lost 4 bases and J lost 3; bases outside the gene matches: 6. Here the CDR3 reads CASSTLAGGATDTQYF. CDR3 in DNA: TGTGCCAGCAGCACCCTAGCGGGAGGGGCGACAGATACGCAGTATTTT.

The chain combines TRBV28 with TRBJ1-1; TRBD1 might be the D (5 bases). The germline V gene encodes CDR1 MDHEN and CDR2 SYDVKM. The V end was cut by 6 bases, the J end by 3 bases, with 20 bases between. The CDR3 is 16 amino acids. CDR3 residues: CASSPRGLPGDTEAFF. The CDR3 nucleotides read TGTGCCAGCAGCCCCCGTGGTCTCCCGGGGGACACTGAAGCTTTCTTT.

The sample holds one count of this clone. V and J are TRBV29-1 and TRBJ2-5; 7 nucleotides line up with TRBD1. Trimming removed 8 bases from V and 4 bases from J; junction bases left unmatched: 10. This CDR3 has 13 residues. Germline-derived CDR1 and CDR2 are SQVTM and ANQGSEA. CDR3 protein: CSPSSPGGETQYF. As DNA, the CDR3 is TGCAGCCCCTCTAGTCCAGGGGGAGAGACCCAGTACTTC.